Included here is one T cell receptor (beta chain) sequence, with context. The CDR3 has 14 residues. The V gene's germline CDR1 is SGDLS and CDR2 YYNGEE. Trimming took 3 bases from V and 2 from J, leaving 9 bases between them. Mixed chimerism was transient after nonmyeloablative marrow transplants from related graft donors. This sample stems from a study of Tregs in tolerant kidney transplant recipients. TCRdb's copy holds only in-frame clones and misses some; the assay was immunoSEQ multiplex PCR. The sample consists of approximately 90,000 clones, approximately 93% of them appearing once. This sequence joins TRBV9 and TRBJ1-3, with D possibly TRBD1 on 6 matching bases. This TCR was sampled from a human patient who received a combined kidney and bone marrow transplant. Among the T cells, some may be from the graft donor. Sample: CD4+ T cells from blood (PBMCs), taken 12 months after the transplant. The CDR3 is CASSGWDTGNTIYF. In DNA form, the CDR3 reads TGTGCCAGCAGCGGGTGGGACACTGGAAACACCATATATTTT.